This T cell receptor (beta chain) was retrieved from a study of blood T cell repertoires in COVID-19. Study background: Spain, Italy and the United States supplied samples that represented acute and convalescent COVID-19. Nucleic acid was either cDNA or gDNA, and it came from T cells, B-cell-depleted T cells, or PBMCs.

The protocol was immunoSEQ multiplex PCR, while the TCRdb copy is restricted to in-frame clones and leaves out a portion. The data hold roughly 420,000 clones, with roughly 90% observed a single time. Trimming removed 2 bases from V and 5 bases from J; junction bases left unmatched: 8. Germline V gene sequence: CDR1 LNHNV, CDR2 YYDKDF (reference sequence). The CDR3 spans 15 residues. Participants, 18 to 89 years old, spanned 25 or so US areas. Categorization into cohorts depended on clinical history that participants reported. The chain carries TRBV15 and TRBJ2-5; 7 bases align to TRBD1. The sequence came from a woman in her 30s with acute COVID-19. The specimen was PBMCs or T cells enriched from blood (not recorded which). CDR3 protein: CATSRKTGDRETQYF. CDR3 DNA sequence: TGTGCCACCAGCAGAAAAACAGGGGATAGGGAGACCCAGTACTTC.